This is a list of T cell receptor beta chains from one sample in a study of neurological immune-mediated disorders. TCRdb re-called the 5' RACE reads with MiXCR, one entry per CDR3 protein. The sample has around 49,000 distinct CDR3 sequences, 12% seen once; the top ten hold roughly 10%. The sequenced material came from PBMCs. The receptor source for this set is a male donor with HTLV-1-associated myelopathy (HAM/TSP). CDR3s include the opening cysteine and the closing phenylalanine or tryptophan. The D gene is left open where the match is weak. Size tells how often a clone was seen (once, few, many) or the class of an expanded clone, and some rows leave it out.

j_call: TRBJ1-3
d_call: -
clone_size: many
v_call: TRBV5-6
cdr3_aa: CASSAPPGAGNTIYF
cdr3_nt: TGTGCCAGCAGCGCCCCACCCGGGGCTGGAAACACCATATATTTT

j_call: TRBJ2-7
d_call: -
clone_size: -
v_call: TRBV20-1
cdr3_aa: CSARPSGGAEQYF
cdr3_nt: TGCAGTGCTAGACCTTCCGGGGGTGCCGAGCAGTACTTC

j_call: TRBJ2-5
d_call: -
clone_size: many
v_call: TRBV24-1
cdr3_aa: CATSEGGAQETQYF
cdr3_nt: TGTGCCACCAGTGAAGGGGGTGCACAAGAGACCCAGTACTTC

j_call: TRBJ2-5
d_call: -
clone_size: many
v_call: TRBV18
cdr3_aa: CASSPGETQYF
cdr3_nt: TGTGCCAGCTCGCCGGGGGAGACCCAGTACTTC

j_call: TRBJ1-5
d_call: -
clone_size: many
v_call: TRBV20-1
cdr3_aa: CSASLGPGQSAQHF
cdr3_nt: TGCAGTGCTAGCTTGGGGCCCGGGCAATCAGCCCAGCATTTT

j_call: TRBJ2-1
d_call: -
clone_size: many
v_call: TRBV4-3
cdr3_aa: CASSQDVYGQAGWVSYNEQFF
cdr3_nt: TGCGCCAGCAGCCAAGACGTCTACGGACAAGCTGGTTGGGTTTCCTACAATGAGCAGTTCTTC

j_call: TRBJ2-2
d_call: TRBD2
clone_size: -
v_call: TRBV3-1
cdr3_aa: CASSQDSLFLAGNTGELFF
cdr3_nt: TGTGCCAGCAGCCAAGATTCCCTGTTCCTAGCGGGGAACACCGGGGAGCTGTTTTTT

j_call: TRBJ2-5
d_call: TRBD2
clone_size: many
v_call: TRBV28
cdr3_aa: CASSFAGGRETQYF
cdr3_nt: TGTGCCAGCAGTTTTGCGGGGGGGCGGGAGACCCAGTACTTC

j_call: TRBJ2-7
d_call: TRBD1
clone_size: many
v_call: TRBV6-5
cdr3_aa: CASTPGTGTYEQYF
cdr3_nt: TGTGCCAGCACCCCCGGGACAGGGACCTACGAGCAGTACTTC

j_call: TRBJ2-5
d_call: -
clone_size: many
v_call: TRBV20-1
cdr3_aa: CSANEEGEGTQYF
cdr3_nt: TGCAGTGCTAACGAGGAGGGTGAAGGGACCCAGTACTTC

j_call: TRBJ1-5
d_call: -
clone_size: -
v_call: TRBV7-8
cdr3_aa: CASVETGRDQPQHF
cdr3_nt: TGTGCCAGCGTCGAGACAGGCAGGGATCAGCCCCAGCATTTT

j_call: TRBJ2-2
d_call: -
clone_size: many
v_call: TRBV6-2/TRBV6-3
cdr3_aa: CASSYNTGELFF
cdr3_nt: TGTGCCAGCAGTTACAACACCGGGGAGCTGTTTTTT

j_call: TRBJ1-2
d_call: TRBD1
clone_size: many
v_call: TRBV20-1
cdr3_aa: CSAREGTGYGYTF
cdr3_nt: TGCAGTGCTAGAGAGGGGACAGGCTATGGCTACACCTTC

j_call: TRBJ1-5
d_call: -
clone_size: many
v_call: TRBV2
cdr3_aa: CASRRGGLNQPQHF
cdr3_nt: TGTGCCAGCAGACGAGGGGGGCTCAATCAGCCCCAGCATTTT

j_call: TRBJ2-3
d_call: TRBD2
clone_size: -
v_call: TRBV7-6
cdr3_aa: CASSLAPSGGTDTQYF
cdr3_nt: TGTGCCAGCAGCCTCGCGCCTAGCGGGGGAACAGATACGCAGTATTTT

j_call: TRBJ2-5
d_call: TRBD2
clone_size: many
v_call: TRBV7-6
cdr3_aa: CASSLEYGGGETQYF
cdr3_nt: TGTGCCAGCAGCTTAGAGTACGGGGGGGGAGAGACCCAGTACTTC

j_call: TRBJ1-2
d_call: -
clone_size: -
v_call: TRBV29-1
cdr3_aa: CSVGRTESIEDYTF
cdr3_nt: TGCAGCGTGGGCCGGACAGAGTCGATCGAGGACTACACCTTC

j_call: TRBJ1-2
d_call: -
clone_size: many
v_call: TRBV6-2/TRBV6-3
cdr3_aa: CASGRIDRFTF
cdr3_nt: TGTGCCAGCGGACGAATCGACAGGTTTACCTTC

j_call: TRBJ2-7
d_call: -
clone_size: -
v_call: TRBV12-3/TRBV12-4
cdr3_aa: CASSLDAYEQYF
cdr3_nt: TGTGCCAGCAGTTTAGATGCCTACGAGCAGTACTTC

j_call: TRBJ2-7
d_call: TRBD1
clone_size: many
v_call: TRBV6-1
cdr3_aa: CASIRGTGSYEQYF
cdr3_nt: TGTGCCAGCATTCGGGGGACAGGATCCTACGAGCAGTACTTC

j_call: TRBJ2-7
d_call: TRBD1
clone_size: many
v_call: TRBV6-2/TRBV6-3
cdr3_aa: CASSFRGRGSHEQYF
cdr3_nt: TGTGCCAGCAGTTTCAGGGGGCGCGGTAGCCACGAGCAGTACTTC

j_call: TRBJ2-3
d_call: TRBD1
clone_size: few
v_call: TRBV24-1
cdr3_aa: CATSDRGQGKDTQYF
cdr3_nt: TGTGCCACCAGTGACCGGGGACAGGGGAAAGATACGCAGTATTTT

j_call: TRBJ1-6
d_call: -
clone_size: many
v_call: TRBV7-8
cdr3_aa: CASRAGTNNSPLHF
cdr3_nt: TGTGCCAGCAGAGCCGGGACTAATAATTCACCCCTCCACTTT

j_call: TRBJ2-1
d_call: TRBD1
clone_size: many
v_call: TRBV7-2
cdr3_aa: CASSFDRGLYNEQFF
cdr3_nt: TGTGCCAGCAGCTTCGACAGGGGGCTGTACAATGAGCAGTTCTTC

j_call: TRBJ1-1
d_call: TRBD1
clone_size: many
v_call: TRBV5-1
cdr3_aa: CASSLEGATLVEAFF
cdr3_nt: TGCGCCAGCAGCTTGGAGGGGGCGACCCTAGTGGAAGCTTTCTTT

j_call: TRBJ1-4
d_call: -
clone_size: many
v_call: TRBV6-6
cdr3_aa: CASSPDGATNEKLFF
cdr3_nt: TGTGCCAGCAGTCCGGACGGAGCAACTAATGAAAAACTGTTTTTT

j_call: TRBJ1-4
d_call: -
clone_size: -
v_call: TRBV7-9
cdr3_aa: CASSLELGEKLFF
cdr3_nt: TGTGCCAGCAGCTTAGAGTTAGGAGAAAAACTGTTTTTT

j_call: TRBJ2-3
d_call: TRBD2
clone_size: -
v_call: TRBV3-1
cdr3_aa: CASSPQAGGHTDTQYF
cdr3_nt: TGTGCCAGCAGCCCCCAGGCGGGGGGGCATACAGATACGCAGTATTTT

j_call: TRBJ2-2
d_call: -
clone_size: medium-sized
v_call: TRBV5-5
cdr3_aa: CASSLLGGTGELFF
cdr3_nt: TGTGCCAGCAGCTTGCTGGGCGGCACCGGGGAGCTGTTTTTT

j_call: TRBJ1-5
d_call: -
clone_size: many
v_call: TRBV24-1
cdr3_aa: CATSGSQGDQPQHF
cdr3_nt: TGTGCCACCAGTGGATCCCAGGGAGACCAGCCCCAGCATTTT

j_call: TRBJ2-3
d_call: -
clone_size: many
v_call: TRBV9
cdr3_aa: CASSVLHQPTVDTQYF
cdr3_nt: TGTGCCAGCAGCGTGCTTCACCAACCCACGGTGGATACGCAGTATTTT

j_call: TRBJ2-4
d_call: TRBD1
clone_size: many
v_call: TRBV29-1
cdr3_aa: CSVNNRRQGGFQYF
cdr3_nt: TGCAGCGTGAACAACCGGAGACAGGGGGGATTTCAGTACTTC

j_call: TRBJ1-1
d_call: TRBD1
clone_size: many
v_call: TRBV7-9
cdr3_aa: CASSKGQGNTEAFF
cdr3_nt: TGTGCCAGCAGCAAGGGACAGGGGAACACTGAAGCTTTCTTT

j_call: TRBJ1-5
d_call: -
clone_size: many
v_call: TRBV20-1
cdr3_aa: CSAWFLGRNQPQHF
cdr3_nt: TGCAGTGCTTGGTTTTTGGGTAGGAATCAGCCCCAGCATTTT

j_call: TRBJ1-2
d_call: -
clone_size: many
v_call: TRBV4-1
cdr3_aa: CASSLRWIRGYGYTF
cdr3_nt: TGCGCCAGCAGCCTCCGATGGATTCGGGGCTATGGCTACACCTTC

j_call: TRBJ2-5
d_call: -
clone_size: many
v_call: TRBV20-1
cdr3_aa: CSARDSRGASETQYF
cdr3_nt: TGCAGTGCTAGAGATTCCCGGGGGGCCTCAGAGACCCAGTACTTC

j_call: TRBJ1-1
d_call: -
clone_size: many
v_call: TRBV5-1
cdr3_aa: CASSLEGGETEAFF
cdr3_nt: TGCGCCAGCAGCTTGGAAGGGGGGGAAACTGAAGCTTTCTTT

j_call: TRBJ1-4
d_call: -
clone_size: many
v_call: TRBV20-1
cdr3_aa: CSARDPAIAHEKLFF
cdr3_nt: TGCAGTGCTAGAGATCCCGCAATTGCTCATGAAAAACTGTTTTTT

j_call: TRBJ1-4
d_call: -
clone_size: many
v_call: TRBV12-3/TRBV12-4
cdr3_aa: CASKLTVSNEKLFF
cdr3_nt: TGTGCCAGCAAACTGACGGTTTCTAATGAAAAACTGTTTTTT

j_call: TRBJ1-6
d_call: -
clone_size: many
v_call: TRBV7-2
cdr3_aa: CASGLRSYNSPLHF
cdr3_nt: TGTGCCAGCGGATTACGGAGCTATAATTCACCCCTCCACTTT